Presented here are 20 T cell receptor beta chains from one specimen sequenced in a study of cytomegalovirus exposure and HLA in healthy donors (TCRdb year 2017). Libraries were prepared through the immunoSEQ multiplex PCR assay. For the multiplex PCR, a mixture combining 60 forward primers for TCR Vbeta segments and 13 reverse primers for TCR Jbeta segments was used. The table comes from immuneACCESS by way of TCRdb, which keeps in-frame sequences with V and J called. Part of the clones is missing from these tables; in studies checked, under half for an unresolved V gene and the rest for unknown reasons. The sample has about 170,000 clones on record, roughly 80% of them singletons. About 1.6% of the sample is held by the ten biggest clonotypes. Sequencing used PBMCs. These receptors were obtained from a girl aged 10-17 years in good health and CMV-seropositive.

The rearrangement uses TRBV7-9 and TRBJ1-1, with a weak D call TRBD1 (6 bases). V was clipped by 5 bases and J by 3 bases, with 10 bases between them. The CDR3 is 13 amino acids. Germline assignment: CDR1 SEHNR and CDR2 FQNEAQ (reference sequence). As DNA, the CDR3 is TGTGCCAGCAGCCGGGACACCGACACTGAAGCTTTCTTT. Protein sequence: CASSRDTDTEAFF. The full variable domain, with the rest looked up from reference TRBV7-9 and TRBJ1-1, is DTGVSQNPRHKITKRGQNVTFRCDPISEHNRLYWYRQTLGQGPEFLTYFQNEAQLEKSRLLSDRFSAERPKGSFSTLEIQRTEQGDSAMYLCASSRDTDTEAFFGQGTRLTVV.

The CDR3 region is CASSARSPYNEQFF. The CDR3 DNA reads TGTGCCAGCAGTGCCCGAAGCCCCTACAATGAGCAGTTCTTC. V gene TRBV2 combines with J gene TRBJ2-1; D gene unclear. V lost 4 bases and J lost 2, with 9 bases in between. Looked up from germline, CDR1 is SNHLY and CDR2 is FYNNEI. This CDR3 contains 14 residues.

The gene calls are TRBV19 and TRBJ2-1, with TRBD2 matching over 12 bases. This CDR3 is built from 15 residues. CDR1 and CDR2 from the germline V gene are LNHDA and SQIVND (reference sequence). V lost 6 bases to trimming and J lost 5 bases; unmatched junction nucleotides: 5. In DNA, the CDR3 is TGTGCCAGTAGCCAACTAGCGGGAGGTCACAATGAGCAGTTCTTC. It codes for CASSQLAGGHNEQFF.

This chain joins TRBV7-9 and TRBJ2-5; 8 bases agree with TRBD1. Germline CDR1 is SEHNR and CDR2 is FQNEAQ (reference sequence). V was pared by 3 bases and J by 5 bases, with 17 bases of the junction left unmatched. This CDR3 is built from 18 residues. CDR3 nucleotides: TGTGCCAGCAGCTTCCCCGAACGAGTAGCAGGGGGCGCGGAGACCCAGTACTTC. Amino acids: CASSFPERVAGGAETQYF.

This clone was detected only a few times. The CDR3 here is CAWTTVNNEKLFF. CDR3 DNA sequence: TGTGCCTGGACGACAGTTAATAATGAAAAACTGTTTTTT. The rearrangement uses TRBV30 and TRBJ1-4, with D maybe TRBD1 (5 bases). Trimming took off 4 bases at V and 4 bases at J, with 10 bases between the two ends. Germline V CDR1 and CDR2: GTSNPN, SVGIG (reference sequence). The CDR3 runs to 13 residues.

This sequence joins TRBV7-3 and TRBJ2-1, with D perhaps matching TRBD1 (5 bases). Per the germline V gene, CDR1 is SGHTA and CDR2 is FQGTGA. With 5 bases removed from V and 9 bases from J, the gap between germline ends came to 14 bases. The CDR3 runs to 13 residues. The CDR3 here is CASSPSGAREQFF. In nucleotides, the CDR3 is TGTGCCAGCAGCCCTAGTGGGGCCCGTGAGCAGTTCTTC.

This chain joins TRBV4-1 and TRBJ1-1, with D possibly being TRBD1 (5 bases). CDR1 MGHRA and CDR2 YSYEKL come from the germline V gene. V was pared by 3 bases and J by 1 base, with 18 bases between. The CDR3 is 17 amino acids. The CDR3 DNA follows: TGCGCCAGCAGCCAGCACAGGTCCGAGGCCAAGAACACTGAAGCTTTCTTT. Amino acids: CASSQHRSEAKNTEAFF.

The chain recombines TRBV6-1 with TRBJ1-4; TRBD1 is a possible D gene (6 bases). The CDR3 runs 15 residues. Trimming took 1 base from V and 4 from J, leaving 10 bases between them. The germline V gene encodes CDR1 MNHNS and CDR2 SASEGT. CDR3 in DNA: TGTGCCAGCAGTGAAGGCCAGGGGAATAATGAAAAACTGTTTTTT. This gives the protein CASSEGQGNNEKLFF.

The chain links TRBV5-6 to TRBJ1-1, with TRBD1 identical over 8 bases. The CDR3 totals 14 residues. The J segment lost 4 bases and the V segment lost 3 bases, leaving 5 bases of the junction unmatched. In germline, CDR1 is SGHDT, CDR2 YYEEEE. CDR3: CASSYDRGPTEAFF. Written as DNA, the CDR3 is TGTGCCAGCAGCTACGACAGGGGACCCACTGAAGCTTTCTTT.

The chain uses TRBV4-1 and TRBJ1-2; possible D gene TRBD1, 5 bases. The CDR3 has 14 residues. V was clipped by 3 bases and J by 6 bases, with 14 bases between them. CDR1 is MGHRA, CDR2 YSYEKL, per germline. The chain's CDR3 is CASSHPARGNGYTF. In nucleotides, the CDR3 is TGCGCCAGCAGCCACCCTGCGCGGGGGAATGGCTACACCTTC.

The V call is TRBV28, the J call TRBJ2-3; 8 positions match TRBD2. This CDR3 contains 17 residues. CDR1 MDHEN and CDR2 SYDVKM come from the germline V gene. The trim removed 1 base at V and 4 bases at J, leaving 10 bases unmatched. CDR3 nucleotide sequence: TGTGCCAGCAGTTTATATGGCGGGGGGACTAGGGCAGATACGCAGTATTTT. Translated, it gives CASSLYGGGTRADTQYF.

The rearrangement joins TRBV5-1 to TRBJ2-2; 7 bases line up with TRBD2. V trimming: 0 bases; J trimming: 4 bases; junction bases outside the gene matches: 6. The CDR3 spans 16 residues. The germline V gene has CDR1 SGHRS and CDR2 YFSETQ. The CDR3: CASSLASGGITGELFF. The CDR3 region has the DNA TGCGCCAGCAGCTTGGCTAGCGGCGGAATCACCGGGGAGCTGTTTTTT.

The V and J genes are TRBV25-1 and TRBJ1-2; D call uncertain. Germline CDR1 and CDR2: MGHDK and SYGVNS. CDR3 length: 14 amino acids. Trimming took off 1 base at V and 3 bases at J, with 9 bases between the two ends. CDR3 sequence: CASSEWPSDYGYTF. The CDR3 DNA sequence: TGTGCCAGCAGTGAATGGCCGAGCGACTATGGCTACACCTTC.

The chain employs TRBV7-2 and TRBJ2-3; the match to TRBD2 covers 12 bases. J gave up 4 bases and V 6 bases, and 8 bases lay outside the gene matches. The CDR3 covers 16 residues. Germline assignment: CDR1 SGHTA and CDR2 FQGNSA. CDR3 amino acids: CASSRLAGGISDTQYF. CDR3 in DNA: TGTGCCAGCAGTCGCCTAGCGGGGGGGATCTCAGATACGCAGTATTTT.

The genes are TRBV7-3 and TRBJ1-3, with no clear D. In germline, CDR1 is SGHTA, CDR2 FQGTGA. This CDR3 region has 15 residues. Trimming took off 5 bases at V and 0 bases at J, with 11 bases between the two ends. The CDR3 region is CASSLPSSSGNTIYF. For the CDR3, the DNA is TGTGCCAGCAGCCTCCCGTCGAGCTCTGGAAACACCATATATTTT.

The genes are TRBV6-9 and TRBJ1-1; D is perhaps TRBD1 (6 bases). The V and J ends lost 5 bases and 11 bases respectively, with 39 bases between them. The CDR3 length is 20 residues. Germline V gene sequence: CDR1 MNHGY, CDR2 SVAAGI. For the CDR3, the DNA is TGTGCCAGCAGTCCCAACCCCTCCAAACGGGCCTTAGGGGAAGAGGGGGTGGCTTTCTTT. Translated: CASSPNPSKRALGEEGVAFF.

This clone was seen more than once but under ten times. The rearrangement uses TRBV30 and TRBJ1-2; no firm D call. V gave up 0 bases and J gave up 0 bases, with 11 bases separating them. The CDR3 is made up of 15 amino acids. The V gene's germline CDR1 is GTSNPN and CDR2 SVGIG (reference sequence). The CDR3 region is CAWSVHKIANYGYTF. For the CDR3, the DNA is TGTGCCTGGAGTGTCCATAAGATAGCTAACTATGGCTACACCTTC.

Only one count was recorded for this clone. The rearrangement links TRBV7-9 to TRBJ1-2; D is undetermined. Looked up from germline, CDR1 is SEHNR and CDR2 is FQNEAQ (reference sequence). Trimming left V 3 bases short and J 4 bases short, with 12 bases between. The CDR3 extends over 14 amino acids. CDR3: CASSFREGSYGYTF. As DNA, the CDR3 is TGTGCCAGCAGCTTCCGGGAGGGAAGCTATGGCTACACCTTC.

This clone was found a few times. This sequence joins TRBV10-3 and TRBJ2-7; weak D call: TRBD2 (6 bases). V was cut by 6 bases and J by 0 bases, with 18 bases left in between. This CDR3 has 16 residues. Looked up from germline, CDR1 is ENHRY and CDR2 is SYGVKD. CDR3 sequence (DNA): TGTGCCATCAGCGAAAAACCTACGGGACTCTCCTACGAGCAGTACTTC. Translation: CAISEKPTGLSYEQYF.

This clone came up once. The chain has TRBV19 and TRBJ2-1; D is unclear. CDR3 length: 11 amino acids. Germline CDR1 reads LNHDA; CDR2 reads SQIVND (reference sequence). V dropped 3 bases and J dropped 7 bases, with 4 bases sitting between them. CDR3 sequence (DNA): TGTGCCAGTAGTATCAATAATGAGCAGTTCTTC. It translates to CASSINNEQFF.